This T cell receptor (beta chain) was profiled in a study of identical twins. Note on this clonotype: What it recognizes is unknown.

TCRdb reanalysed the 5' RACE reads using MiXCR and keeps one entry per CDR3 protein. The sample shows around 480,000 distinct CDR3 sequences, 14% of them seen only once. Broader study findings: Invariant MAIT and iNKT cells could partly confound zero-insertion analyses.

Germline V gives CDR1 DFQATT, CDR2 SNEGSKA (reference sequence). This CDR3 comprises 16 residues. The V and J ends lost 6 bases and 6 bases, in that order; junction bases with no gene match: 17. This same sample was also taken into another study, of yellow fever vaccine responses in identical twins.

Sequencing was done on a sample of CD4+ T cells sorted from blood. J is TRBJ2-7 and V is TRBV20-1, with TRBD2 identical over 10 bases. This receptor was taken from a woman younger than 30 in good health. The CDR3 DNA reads TGCAGTGCGCCAGGGGAATCTAGCGGGAGATCGCGCGAGCAGTACTTC. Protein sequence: CSAPGESSGRSREQYF.